This T cell receptor (beta chain) was sequenced during a study of T cells in Graves' hyperthyroidism and ophthalmopathy. There are 20 residues in the CDR3. V was cut by 2 bases and J by 7 bases, with 32 bases left in between. Germline V gene lookup returns CDR1 SGHTA and CDR2 FQGNSA. Subjects aged 18 to 65 presented with newly diagnosed hyperthyroidism of less than 2 months' duration. Exclusion criteria comprised uncontrolled infection, other autoimmune disease, pregnancy or lactation. The study, taken as a whole, reports: Most thyroid clonotypes with frequency above 0.001 were detected in blood. Stable hyperthyroidism and ophthalmopathy were separated using 13 V-J signatures.

As concerns this clonotype: No antigen is known for it.

Amplification targeted TCR beta CDR3 regions from RNA transcripts. With the HTBI primer set, the TCR CDR3 went through a first round of RT-PCR. TCRdb itself ran the multiplex PCR reads through MiXCR, one entry per CDR3 protein. Among under 300,000 distinct CDR3 sequences listed, 12% to 15% were seen once. Sequencing input: blood. The source is a woman aged 45 to 65 with Graves' hyperthyroidism that later progressed to Graves' ophthalmopathy. V gene TRBV7-2 combines with J gene TRBJ1-1; the D is unclear. In nucleotides, the CDR3 is TGTGCCAGCAGCTTAATCCCTAAGATTCCGGTTTCTACGGAGAGAAATGAAGCTTTCTTT. It encodes CASSLIPKIPVSTERNEAFF.